The rows below give T cell receptor beta chains drawn from one sample of a study of T cells and Merkel cell carcinoma outcomes. Method: immunoSEQ multiplex PCR; TCRdb's copy keeps in-frame clones and lacks some. Of about 2,000 clones in the sample, about nine tenths were seen once. Input material: tumor tissue from Merkel cell carcinoma. The receptors derive from a human donor with Merkel cell carcinoma. Both conserved end residues are part of each CDR3. A D gene is named only where the DNA matches it firmly. Only some rows state a clone size, as once, few, many or a class for expanded clones.

j_gene	v_gene	d_gene	abundance	CDR3nt	CDR3aa
TRBJ1-3	TRBV10-3	-	-	TGTGCCATCCGAGACGATGGAACTGGAAACACCATATATTTT	CAIRDDGTGNTIYF
TRBJ1-1	TRBV13	TRBD1	once	TGTGCCAGCAGCTTAGCCTACAGGGGGAACACTGAAGCTTTCTTT	CASSLAYRGNTEAFF
TRBJ1-1	TRBV19	TRBD1	-	TGTGCCACGGGACAGGGGACGGCTGAAGCTTTCTTT	CATGQGTAEAFF
TRBJ1-5	TRBV6-5	-	-	TGTGCCAGCAGGGATGCTAAAGGCAATCAGCCCCAGCATTTT	CASRDAKGNQPQHF
TRBJ1-5	TRBV2	-	-	TGTGCCAGCAGTGGGGGTGGGCCCCAGCATTTT	CASSGGGPQHF
TRBJ2-1	TRBV27	-	-	TGTGCCAGCAGTTTATCGCAGACGCCCTACAATGAGCAGTTCTTC	CASSLSQTPYNEQFF
TRBJ2-5	TRBV2	-	-	TGTGCCAGCAGTGGACCTTTAAGCGGAGAGACCCAGTACTTC	CASSGPLSGETQYF
TRBJ1-1	TRBV10-1	-	-	TGCGCCAGCAGTGACTCAGGGTTCGGCACTGAAGCTTTCTTT	CASSDSGFGTEAFF
TRBJ2-3	TRBV19	TRBD2	-	TGTGCCAGTAGTATACCAGCGGGGGGATCAGATACGCAGTATTTT	CASSIPAGGSDTQYF
TRBJ2-1	TRBV13	-	-	TGTGCCAGCAGCCTGCGGAATGAGCAATTCTTC	CASSLRNEQFF
TRBJ1-1	TRBV5-4	-	-	TGTGCCAGCAGCTTGGCCGATAACACTGAAGCTTTCTTT	CASSLADNTEAFF
TRBJ2-2	TRBV5-1	TRBD2	-	TGCGCCAGCAGCAAGGGCGGTGCGGGAGTAATTGCCGGGGAGCTGTTTTTT	CASSKGGAGVIAGELFF
TRBJ1-1	TRBV9	-	-	TGTGCCAGCAGCAAGGGAGGGATTAACACTGAAGCTTTCTTT	CASSKGGINTEAFF
TRBJ2-7	TRBV11-2	TRBD1	-	TGTGCCAGCAGCTTTGATACCGGGACAGGGTTTTACGAGCAGTACTTC	CASSFDTGTGFYEQYF